These T cell receptor beta chains were read from a single sample in a study of blood T cell repertoires in COVID-19. Sequencing used immunoSEQ multiplex PCR; TCRdb keeps in-frame clones, though not all of them. The sample lists 60,000 or so clones; roughly 85% were seen once. Input material: peripheral blood. Receptors originate from a human donor in a cohort sampled during active COVID-19. The CDR3 runs from the conserved cysteine through the conserved F or W. A D gene is named only where the DNA matches it firmly.

V gene: TRBV24-1
D gene: TRBD2
J gene: TRBJ2-2
CDR3 protein: CATSDSAGANTGELFF

V gene: TRBV19
D gene: .
J gene: TRBJ1-4
CDR3 protein: CATNRPGNEKLFF

V gene: TRBV18
D gene: .
J gene: TRBJ2-1
CDR3 protein: CASSPLRDNEQFF

V gene: TRBV7-2
D gene: TRBD1
J gene: TRBJ1-1
CDR3 protein: CASSGTGGTEAFF

V gene: TRBV2
D gene: .
J gene: TRBJ2-5
CDR3 protein: CASRVGGLEETQYF

V gene: TRBV2
D gene: .
J gene: TRBJ1-5
CDR3 protein: CASGRGINQPQHF

V gene: TRBV10-3
D gene: .
J gene: TRBJ2-2
CDR3 protein: CATLPGSHGELFF

V gene: TRBV9
D gene: TRBD1
J gene: TRBJ1-1
CDR3 protein: CASSRTGTNTEAFF

V gene: TRBV5-4
D gene: TRBD2
J gene: TRBJ2-1
CDR3 protein: CASSLSGTSGGRAEFF

V gene: TRBV19
D gene: TRBD1
J gene: TRBJ2-3
CDR3 protein: CASSIGGQETDTQYF

V gene: TRBV3-1/TRBV3-2
D gene: .
J gene: TRBJ2-7
CDR3 protein: CASSQATGVRVEQYF

V gene: TRBV2
D gene: TRBD1
J gene: TRBJ1-3
CDR3 protein: CASTQGLSGNTIYF